The 18 T cell receptor beta chains presented below share a single source sample, sequenced in a study of regulatory T cells in long-lasting Graves disease. Building of the TCR beta libraries involved iRepertoire HTBI primers and Arm-PCR of CDR3 regions. TCRdb passed the multiplex PCR reads through MiXCR, listing each CDR3 protein once. The sample records 400,000 to 500,000 distinct CDR3 sequences, under 15% being singletons. Time point described: newly diagnosed GD, antithyroid drugs for less than 3 months. Extracted PBMC RNA gave rise to the TCR library. Another study also made use of these data, one on T cells in Graves' hyperthyroidism and ophthalmopathy.

The input for sequencing was peripheral blood mononuclear cells (PBMCs), taken at new diagnosis, from a patient treated with antithyroid drugs. Every receptor here comes from a woman aged 25 to 45 with Graves disease.

This clonotype has a handful of counts. This chain connects TRBV30 to TRBJ2-7; D is undetermined. Germline loops: CDR1 GTSNPN, CDR2 SVGIG (reference sequence). V lost 0 bases and J lost 1, with 10 bases in between. The CDR3 totals 14 residues. The CDR3 nucleotides are TGTGCCTGGAGTGTCAGTCTTGGGTCCTACGAGCAGTACTTC. Translated: CAWSVSLGSYEQYF.

The sample holds many counts of this clonotype. The rearrangement joins TRBV18 to TRBJ1-5, with a weak D call TRBD1 (5 bases). The CDR3 runs to 15 residues. Deletions cut 2 bases from V and 6 bases from J, with 14 bases between. Germline CDR1 KGHSH, CDR2 LQKENI. CDR3 in amino acids: CASSPARVDAQPQHF. The CDR3 DNA is TGTGCCAGCTCACCAGCCAGGGTGGACGCTCAGCCCCAGCATTTT.

This clonotype was detected only a few times. CDR3 DNA: TGCGCCAGCAGCTCGGGACGGCGGCTTGAAGCTTTCTTT. It is translated as CASSSGRRLEAFF. The chain uses TRBV5-1 and TRBJ1-1; the D gene is possibly TRBD1 (5 bases). Germline values: CDR1 SGHRS, CDR2 YFSETQ. CDR3 length equals 13 residues. Trimming shortened V by 3 bases and J by 7 bases, and 13 bases separated the two germline ends.

This clonotype was recorded many times. The gene calls are TRBV12-3 or TRBV12-4 and TRBJ2-7; D gene uncertain. With 5 bases removed from V and 6 bases from J, the gap between germline ends came to 11 bases. The CDR3 consists of 12 residues. CDR3 residues: CASSPLGIEQYF. CDR3 DNA: TGTGCCAGCAGTCCCCTAGGGATCGAGCAGTACTTC.

This clonotype has at least ten counts. The rearrangement links TRBV9 to TRBJ2-1; 8 bases fit TRBD1. The CDR3 runs 15 residues. Germline trimming cut 3 bases from V and 5 bases from J; bases unmatched to any gene: 7. Germline-derived CDR1 and CDR2 are SGDLS and YYNGEE. For the CDR3, the DNA is TGTGCCAGCAGCGACCCCGGACAGGGAAACAATGAGCAGTTCTTC. Its translation is CASSDPGQGNNEQFF.

This clonotype was detected ten times or more. The chain is built from TRBV7-9 and TRBJ2-5; 8 bases map to TRBD2. V was pared by 3 bases and J by 2 bases, with 11 bases of the junction left unmatched. Germline CDR1 SEHNR, CDR2 FQNEAQ (reference sequence). This CDR3 is 17 amino acids long. The CDR3 region is CASSFGLTGTRQETQYF. In nucleotides, the CDR3 is TGTGCCAGCAGCTTCGGACTGACCGGGACTAGACAAGAGACCCAGTACTTC.

A few counts support this clonotype. The chain is built from TRBV24-1 and TRBJ2-5; 7 nucleotides align to TRBD1. Per germline, CDR1 KGHDR and CDR2 SFDVKD. The CDR3 loop spans 15 amino acids. The V segment lost 4 bases and the J segment 0 bases; nucleotides outside the gene matches: 4. In nucleotides, the CDR3 is TGTGCCACCAGTGAATGGACAGGTAACCAAGAGACCCAGTACTTC. Amino acid sequence: CATSEWTGNQETQYF.

This chain joins TRBV12-3 or TRBV12-4 and TRBJ1-5; D might be TRBD1 (6 bases). V lost 6 bases and J 7 bases, leaving 19 bases between the germline ends. The CDR3 spans 15 residues. The CDR3 loop reads CASSPGGGAGQPQHF. Written as DNA, the CDR3 is TGTGCCAGCAGCCCCGGGGGGGGGGCAGGACAGCCCCAGCATTTT.

This chain uses TRBV15 with TRBJ1-5, with D possibly TRBD1 on 5 matching bases. V lost 6 bases and J 6 bases, leaving 21 bases between the germline ends. The germline V gene encodes CDR1 LNHNV and CDR2 YYDKDF (reference sequence). The CDR3 has 16 amino acids. The CDR3 region has the DNA TGTGCCACCAGTTCGATCGGGCAGGGCGTTCTTCAGCCCCAGCATTTT. This translates into CATSSIGQGVLQPQHF.

V and J are TRBV6-1 and TRBJ2-2, with TRBD2 identical over 7 bases. V was clipped by 4 bases and J by 1 base; unmatched bases: 3. This CDR3 has 15 amino acids. Germline loops: CDR1 MNHNS, CDR2 SASEGT. CDR3 DNA sequence: TGTGCCAGCAGTGGGGGACTACTGAACACCGGGGAGCTGTTTTTT. Protein product: CASSGGLLNTGELFF.

The table lists this clonotype with a few counts. CDR3 amino acids: CASSPWGLGADTQYF. CDR3 DNA: TGTGCCAGCAGCCCCTGGGGCCTAGGGGCAGATACGCAGTATTTT. This chain connects TRBV7-3 to TRBJ2-3; TRBD1 is a possible D gene (5 bases). Trimming removed 5 bases at V and 4 bases at J, with 16 bases between. This CDR3 is 15 amino acids long. Germline values: CDR1 SGHTA, CDR2 FQGTGA.

This clonotype was observed at least ten times. The chain links TRBV4-1 to TRBJ2-3; D unclear. Germline CDR1 is MGHRA and CDR2 is YSYEKL. V lost 4 bases and J 0 bases, leaving 11 bases between the germline ends. This CDR3 is built from 15 residues. The CDR3 here is CASSPELISTDTQYF. The CDR3 nucleotides read TGCGCCAGCAGCCCGGAATTGATTAGCACAGATACGCAGTATTTT.

This clonotype was counted between two and nine times. This may come from a read error, since a much larger clone is one base off. The chain couples TRBV11-3 to TRBJ2-7; 9 positions match TRBD2. CDR3 length: 14 residues. CDR1 and CDR2 from the germline V gene are SGHNT and YENEEA. V shed 5 bases and J 2 bases; nucleotides not matched to a gene: 4. The CDR3 sequence is CASSRGTSPYEQYF. CDR3 coding DNA: TGTGCCAGCAGCCGGGGGACTAGCCCCTACGAGCAGTACTTC.

The table lists this clonotype with many counts. V and J are TRBV11-2 and TRBJ2-2; 8 positions agree with TRBD1. The CDR3 spans 16 residues. Per the germline V gene, CDR1 is SGHAT and CDR2 is FQNNGV. With 6 bases clipped from V and 3 bases from J, the junction kept 9 bases outside the gene matches. The CDR3 here is CASSLRGQFDTGELFF. CDR3 in DNA: TGTGCCAGCAGTCTCAGGGGGCAGTTTGACACCGGGGAGCTGTTTTTT.

In DNA form, the CDR3 reads TGTGCCAGCAGTTACGACGTCGGGACTGAAGCTTTCTTT. It specifies CASSYDVGTEAFF. This chain connects TRBV6-5 to TRBJ1-1; no reliable D call. The CDR3 runs 13 residues. Germline V gene data show CDR1 as MNHEY and CDR2 as SVGAGI. Between the trimmed V and J ends, which lost 2 bases and 5 bases, there was a span of 9 bases.

About this clonotype itself: Sequence at one end of the junction differs from germline and may be a read error. V usage is TRBV2 and J usage is TRBJ2-5; D ambiguous. CDR1 is SNHLY, CDR2 FYNNEI, per germline. The CDR3 is 11 residues long. The CDR3 region is CASSERATPYF. The CDR3 DNA reads TGTGCCAGCAGTGAACGGGCTACCCCGTACTTC.

The CDR3 coding sequence is TGTGCCAGCAGCTTAGCTGGGACAATGGCTTTCTTT. It translates to CASSLAGTMAFF. V gene TRBV11-2 combines with J gene TRBJ2-3; D may be TRBD1 (6 bases). The better agreement between TRBJ1-1 and the DNA end casts doubt on the J call. CDR1 SGHAT and CDR2 FQNNGV come from the germline V gene. The CDR3 runs 12 residues.

This clonotype was picked up many times. The chain has TRBV20-1 and TRBJ2-3, with D possibly matching TRBD2 (6 bases). There are 13 residues in the CDR3. Germline CDR1 and CDR2: DFQATT and SNEGSKA (reference sequence). Trimming stripped 2 bases from V and 4 bases from J, with 10 bases between. The CDR3 DNA reads TGCAGTGCTAGACCTGGCGGGGCAGATACGCAGTATTTT. It encodes CSARPGGADTQYF.